A selection of T cell receptor beta chains follows, all from one sample in a study of shared clonotypes between healthy human individuals. TCRdb's copy holds only in-frame clones and misses some; the assay was immunoSEQ multiplex PCR. The data contain hundreds of thousands of clones, around 93% of them singletons. Sequenced sample: naive CD8+ T cells sorted from blood. Source of these receptors: a man aged 30 to 45 in good health. Each CDR3 is given with its conserved first and last residue. The D gene is left open where the match is weak. The size entry is marked missing in some rows and otherwise reads once, few, many or a size class.

>TRBJ2-3|TRBV6-6|TRBD2|.
TGTGCCAGCACCCCATTAGGCGGGAGGGCCACAGATACGCAGTATTTT
CASTPLGGRATDTQYF
>TRBJ1-5|TRBV2|.|.
TGTGCCAGCAGTTACGAAGGGGAGTCGGGTTTCAATCAGCCCCAGCATTTT
CASSYEGESGFNQPQHF
>TRBJ2-2|TRBV12-5|TRBD2|.
TGTGCTAGTGGTAAGCTAAGACTAGCGGGATTTCATATAACCGGGGAGCTGTTTTTT
CASGKLRLAGFHITGELFF
>TRBJ2-2|TRBV28|TRBD1|.
TGTGCCAGCAGTCCAACCCCCGGGACAGAGTATCGCAACACCGGGGAGCTGTTTTTT
CASSPTPGTEYRNTGELFF
>TRBJ2-2|TRBV27|TRBD2|.
TGTGCCAGCACCTTACCCCCAAGCGGGAGAGGGGAGCTGTTTTTT
CASTLPPSGRGELFF
>TRBJ2-7|TRBV2|.|.
TGTGCCAGCAGTGAATCGTTTTCGGGGGTCTACGGCGAGCAGTACTTC
CASSESFSGVYGEQYF
>TRBJ2-7|TRBV7-2|TRBD2|.
TGTGCCAGCAGCCAAGGGACTAGCGGTGGGTCGGAGCAGTACTTC
CASSQGTSGGSEQYF
>TRBJ2-2|TRBV27|.|.
TGTGCCAGCAGCCTTATGGGAGGGAACACCGGGGAGCTGTTTTTT
CASSLMGGNTGELFF
>TRBJ2-1|TRBV5-5|.|once
TGTGCCAGCAGCTTGCGCGCGGGAAGGGGCATGGGGAATGAGCAGTTCTTC
CASSLRAGRGMGNEQFF
>TRBJ2-1|TRBV5-4|TRBD2|.
TGTGCCAGCAGCTTAGCGGGAGGTGGCGATGAGCAGTTCTTC
CASSLAGGGDEQFF
>TRBJ2-1|TRBV30|.|.
TGTGCCTGGGTCGGCGTGGGGGCGGATGAGCAGTTCTTC
CAWVGVGADEQFF
>TRBJ2-7|TRBV6-5|TRBD1|once
TGTGCCAGCAGGCCCGACACAGGGGGGACCTACGAGCAGTACTTC
CASRPDTGGTYEQYF
>TRBJ1-1|TRBV27|TRBD1|once
TGTGCCAGCAGTCCTCTCAGGGGGCCCGCTGAAGCTTTCTTT
CASSPLRGPAEAFF
>TRBJ1-5|TRBV27|.|.
TGTGCCAGCAGTCTAGGATTAGACACTCAGCCCCAGCATTTT
CASSLGLDTQPQHF
>TRBJ1-2|TRBV27|.|.
TGTGCCAGCAGTTTATCAGCAGGGTATGGCTACACCTTC
CASSLSAGYGYTF
>TRBJ2-5|TRBV27|.|once
TGTGCCAGCAGTTTATTCGGCCCGGGGGAGACCCAGTACTTC
CASSLFGPGETQYF
>TRBJ2-2|TRBV7-2|.|.
TGTGCCAGCAGCTTCCCTCGGGGGCGGGGGCAGGACGGGGAGCTGTTTTTT
CASSFPRGRGQDGELFF
>TRBJ1-1|TRBV30|.|.
TGTGCCTGGACTGAGGTGGGCGACCCACCATGGAACACTGAAGCTTTCTTT
CAWTEVGDPPWNTEAFF
>TRBJ2-1|TRBV5-5|TRBD1|.
TGTGCCAGCAGCTTTACCGGGACAGGAGACAATGAGCAGTTCTTC
CASSFTGTGDNEQFF
>TRBJ1-1|TRBV7-9|.|.
TGTGCCAGCAGCGTACAAGGGTGGGGAGAGAACACTGAAGCTTTCTTT
CASSVQGWGENTEAFF
>TRBJ1-2|TRBV5-4|.|.
TGTGCCAGCAGCTTGGCCCGGCAGACCTATGGCTACACCTTC
CASSLARQTYGYTF
>TRBJ1-1|TRBV27|.|.
TGTGCCAGCAGTTTGGGAGGGAAGAACACTGAAGCTTTCTTT
CASSLGGKNTEAFF
>TRBJ2-5|TRBV18|.|.
TGTGCCAGCTCTAACCGGGGTGAGGAGACCCAGTACTTC
CASSNRGEETQYF
>TRBJ2-5|TRBV5-3|.|.
TGTGCCAGAAGCTCAGAGACCCAGTACTTC
CARSSETQYF
>TRBJ2-2|TRBV9|TRBD1|.
TGTGCCAGCAGCGTGAGGACAGGGAACGGGGAGCTGTTTTTT
CASSVRTGNGELFF
>TRBJ2-5|TRBV18|TRBD2|.
TGTGCCAGCTCACCAGACGGGGGGGAGACCCAGTACTTC
CASSPDGGETQYF
>TRBJ2-7|TRBV2|TRBD2|.
TGTGCCAGAGACCGGACTAGCGGGAACGACGAGCAGTACTTC
CARDRTSGNDEQYF